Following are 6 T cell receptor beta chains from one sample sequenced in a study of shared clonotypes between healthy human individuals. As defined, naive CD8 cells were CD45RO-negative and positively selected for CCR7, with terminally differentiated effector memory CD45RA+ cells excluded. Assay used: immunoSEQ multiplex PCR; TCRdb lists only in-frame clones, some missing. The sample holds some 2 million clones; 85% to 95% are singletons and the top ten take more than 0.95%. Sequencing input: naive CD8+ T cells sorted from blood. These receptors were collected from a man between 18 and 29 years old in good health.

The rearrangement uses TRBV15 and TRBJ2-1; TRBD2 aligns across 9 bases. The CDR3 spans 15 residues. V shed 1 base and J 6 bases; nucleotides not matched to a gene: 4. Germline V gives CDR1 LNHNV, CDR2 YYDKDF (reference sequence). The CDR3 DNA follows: TGTGCCACCAGCAGAGGGCGGGAGGGCTCCAATGAGCAGTTCTTC. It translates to CATSRGREGSNEQFF.

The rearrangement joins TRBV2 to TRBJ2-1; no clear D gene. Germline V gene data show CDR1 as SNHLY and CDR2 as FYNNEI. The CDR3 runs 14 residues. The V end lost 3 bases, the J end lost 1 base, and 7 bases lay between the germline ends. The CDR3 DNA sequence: TGTGCCAGCAGTGACACGGTATCCTACAATGAGCAGTTCTTC. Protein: CASSDTVSYNEQFF.

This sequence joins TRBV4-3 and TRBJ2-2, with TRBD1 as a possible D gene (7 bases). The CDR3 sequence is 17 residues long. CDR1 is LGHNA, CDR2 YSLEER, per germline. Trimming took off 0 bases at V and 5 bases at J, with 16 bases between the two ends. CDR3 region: CASSQDLTTGRTGELFF. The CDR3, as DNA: TGCGCCAGCAGCCAAGATCTTACGACAGGGAGGACCGGGGAGCTGTTTTTT.

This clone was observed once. The CDR3 is CASSYSTTASTDTQYF. As DNA, the CDR3 is TGTGCCAGCAGTTACTCGACGACAGCTAGCACAGATACGCAGTATTTT. This chain links TRBV6-5 with TRBJ2-3, with TRBD1 as a possible D gene (5 bases). Germline CDR1 MNHEY, CDR2 SVGAGI. The CDR3 extends over 16 amino acids. Trimming pared 0 bases from V and 0 bases from J, leaving 10 bases between.

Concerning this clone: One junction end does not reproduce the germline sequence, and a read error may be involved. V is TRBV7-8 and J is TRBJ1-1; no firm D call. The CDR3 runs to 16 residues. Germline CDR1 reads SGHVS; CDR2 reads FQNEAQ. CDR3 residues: CASRLDLGTWSAEAFF. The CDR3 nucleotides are TGTGCCAGCAGATTAGATTTGGGAACATGGAGCGCTGAAGCTTTCTTT.

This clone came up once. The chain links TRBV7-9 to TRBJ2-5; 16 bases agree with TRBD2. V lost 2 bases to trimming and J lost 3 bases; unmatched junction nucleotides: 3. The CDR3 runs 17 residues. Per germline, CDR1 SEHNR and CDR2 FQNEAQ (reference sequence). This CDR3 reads CASSLRGTSGGEETQYF. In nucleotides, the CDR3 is TGTGCCAGCAGCTTAAGAGGGACTAGCGGGGGGGAAGAGACCCAGTACTTC.